A single sample is the source of the 19 T cell receptor beta chains below, sequenced in a study of blood T cell repertoires in COVID-19. Clones were read by immunoSEQ multiplex PCR, and TCRdb kept only the in-frame ones, dropping some. The table has roughly 200,000 clones, about 89% seen once; the top ten hold about 7%. The specimen was peripheral blood. The receptors were gathered from a man aged 35-49 years with acute or convalescent COVID-19.

The chain is built from TRBV28 and TRBJ1-1, with a weak D call TRBD1 (5 bases). The CDR3 runs to 12 residues. Germline lookup yields CDR1 MDHEN and CDR2 SYDVKM. Trimming left V 7 bases short and J 5 bases short, with 11 bases between. The CDR3 spells CASTGGGTEAFF. CDR3 DNA: TGTGCCAGCACCGGGGGAGGGACTGAAGCTTTCTTT.

This chain connects TRBV5-1 to TRBJ2-5; 8 positions agree with TRBD2. Germline V CDR1 and CDR2: SGHRS, YFSETQ. V gave up 7 bases and J gave up 5 bases; unmatched junction bases: 4. The CDR3 extends over 12 amino acids. In nucleotides, the CDR3 is TGCGCCAGCCGGGAGGGAGTGGAGACCCAGTACTTC. Protein: CASREGVETQYF.

This clone was detected only once. CDR3 DNA: TGTGCCAGCATCCCTATTGGACAGGGCTCCTACGAGCAGTACTTC. Its protein product is CASIPIGQGSYEQYF. V usage is TRBV6-5 and J usage is TRBJ2-7; TRBD1 agrees at 8 bases. Germline loops: CDR1 MNHEY, CDR2 SVGAGI. This CDR3 region has 15 residues. After removal of 7 bases from V and 0 bases from J, the junction contained 8 bases not matched to a gene.

The V gene is TRBV6-5, the J gene TRBJ1-1; the match to TRBD1 covers 8 bases. The V gene end was trimmed by 6 bases and the J gene end by 1 base; junction bases not matched to a gene: 1. CDR1 is MNHEY, CDR2 SVGAGI, per germline. CDR3 size: 13 residues. The CDR3 nucleotides read TGTGCCAGCAGGGGACAGGAGAACACTGAAGCTTTCTTT. Its translation is CASRGQENTEAFF.

This clone was recorded once. The chain couples TRBV18 to TRBJ1-2; 10 bases align to TRBD1. The germline gives CDR1 KGHSH, CDR2 LQKENI. V was clipped by 3 bases and J by 7 bases; unmatched bases: 8. This CDR3 comprises 15 residues. CDR3 in amino acids: CASSPRDRGPSGYTF. The CDR3 nucleotides are TGTGCCAGCTCACCCCGGGACAGGGGCCCGAGTGGCTACACCTTC.

The V call is TRBV4-2, the J call TRBJ2-7; D not resolved. Trimming took off 0 bases at V and 7 bases at J, with 16 bases between the two ends. This CDR3 region has 15 residues. The germline gives CDR1 LGHNA, CDR2 YNFKEQ. This chain's CDR3 is CASSQELEALREQYF. The CDR3 bases are TGTGCCAGCAGCCAAGAGCTCGAGGCCCTGAGGGAGCAGTACTTC.

The chain carries TRBV15 and TRBJ2-5, with TRBD2 matching over 11 bases. V trimming: 0 bases; J trimming: 5 bases; junction bases outside the gene matches: 5. The CDR3 has 16 residues. The V gene's germline CDR1 is LNHNV and CDR2 YYDKDF (reference sequence). CDR3 DNA sequence: TGTGCCACCAGCAGAGATCTAGCGGGGGGCGGGGAGACCCAGTACTTC. This translates into CATSRDLAGGGETQYF.

This clone has only a few counts. The J gene is TRBJ2-7, the V gene TRBV7-2; 10 bases are a match to TRBD2. J gave up 1 base and V 5 bases, and 8 bases lay outside the gene matches. CDR1 is SGHTA and CDR2 is FQGNSA in the germline V gene. The CDR3 runs to 16 residues. The CDR3 DNA sequence: TGTGCCAGCAGCACCCAATCGGGACTAGCGTCCTACGAGCAGTACTTC. Encoded protein: CASSTQSGLASYEQYF.

The V gene is TRBV12-3 or TRBV12-4, the J gene TRBJ2-3; D is undetermined. V was cut by 6 bases and J by 2 bases, with 3 bases left in between. This CDR3 has 11 amino acids. CDR3 protein: CASRATDTQYF. CDR3 nucleotide sequence: TGTGCCAGCAGGGCCACAGATACGCAGTATTTT.

The V gene is TRBV5-1, the J gene TRBJ2-7; D is possibly TRBD1 (5 bases). This CDR3 is built from 14 residues. CDR1 is SGHRS, CDR2 YFSETQ, per germline. With 2 bases removed from V and 2 bases from J, the gap between germline ends came to 11 bases. CDR3 protein: CASSLGAMTYEQYF. In DNA form, the CDR3 reads TGCGCCAGCAGCTTAGGGGCTATGACCTACGAGCAGTACTTC.

This chain links TRBV3-1 (or the pseudogene TRBV3-2) with TRBJ1-4; D perhaps matches TRBD1 (5 bases). Germline V gives CDR1 LGHDT, CDR2 YNNKEL (reference sequence). The germline V and J ends were trimmed by 1 base and 2 bases, with 8 bases remaining between them. There are 15 residues in the CDR3. CDR3 in DNA: TGTGCCAGCAGCCAAGCCCAGGGTACTAATGAAAAACTGTTTTTT. Translated: CASSQAQGTNEKLFF.

This chain links TRBV4-2 with TRBJ2-3; TRBD1 matches 7 bases. The length of the CDR3 is 15 residues. Germline CDR1 reads LGHNA; CDR2 reads YNFKEQ. With V trimmed by 4 bases and J by 7 bases, 11 bases remained unmatched. DNA of the CDR3: TGTGCCAGCAGCCCACGGGACAGCGCAATGAATACGCAGTATTTT. Protein sequence: CASSPRDSAMNTQYF.

The chain links TRBV15 to TRBJ2-3; TRBD2 matches 13 bases. This CDR3 contains 21 residues. V shed 1 base and J 2 bases; nucleotides not matched to a gene: 15. Germline-derived CDR1 and CDR2 are LNHNV and YYDKDF (reference sequence). In nucleotides, the CDR3 is TGTGCCACCAGCAGAGCGAGAGGGACTAGCGGGGAGGGGACTTACACAGATACGCAGTATTTT. This gives the protein CATSRARGTSGEGTYTDTQYF.

V and J are TRBV29-1 and TRBJ2-5; TRBD2 matches at 10 bases. CDR3 length: 15 residues. Germline lookup yields CDR1 SQVTM and CDR2 ANQGSEA. The trim removed 3 bases at V and 1 base at J, leaving 5 bases unmatched. CDR3: CSVERSGGGQETQYF. CDR3 nucleotides: TGCAGCGTTGAGAGAAGCGGGGGGGGCCAAGAGACCCAGTACTTC.

V is TRBV19 and J is TRBJ2-3, with 7 bases aligning to TRBD2. J gave up 2 bases and V 5 bases, and 7 bases lay outside the gene matches. This CDR3 spans 15 amino acids. Looked up from germline, CDR1 is LNHDA and CDR2 is SQIVND (reference sequence). CDR3 DNA sequence: TGTGCCAGTAGTGATCTAGCGGCATACACAGATACGCAGTATTTT. Its protein is CASSDLAAYTDTQYF.

V is TRBV3-1 (or the pseudogene TRBV3-2) and J is TRBJ1-2; D gene ambiguous. The V end was cut by 3 bases, the J end by 1 base, with 6 bases between. The CDR3 loop spans 13 amino acids. Looked up from germline, CDR1 is LGHDT and CDR2 is YNNKEL (reference sequence). CDR3 sequence: CASSHNNNYGYTF. DNA for the CDR3: TGTGCCAGCAGCCATAACAATAACTATGGCTACACCTTC.

V is TRBV5-4 and J is TRBJ1-1, with TRBD1 matching 8 bases. Germline V lookup: CDR1 SGHNT, CDR2 YYREEE (reference sequence). The length of the CDR3 is 16 residues. Germline trimming cut 5 bases from V and 0 bases from J; bases unmatched to any gene: 9. The CDR3 spells CASSPPGQGVNTEAFF. As DNA, the CDR3 is TGTGCCAGCAGTCCGCCAGGACAGGGAGTGAACACTGAAGCTTTCTTT.

On this clone itself: Within the sample, other DNA sequences also encode this same CDR3. The J gene is TRBJ1-6, the V gene TRBV2; TRBD1 matches 8 bases. Germline CDR1 and CDR2: SNHLY and FYNNEI. There are 13 residues in the CDR3. V lost 8 bases to trimming and J lost 8 bases; unmatched junction nucleotides: 5. The CDR3 region is CASSGQGDSPLHF. In nucleotides, the CDR3 is TGTGCCAGCTCTGGACAGGGAGATTCACCCCTCCACTTT.

The chain carries TRBV6-1 and TRBJ1-4; no reliable D call. The V end was cut by 1 base, the J end by 7 bases, with 22 bases between. The CDR3 is 18 residues long. The germline CDR1 and CDR2 sequences are MNHNS and SASEGT. CDR3 amino acids: CASSEVGRTQPLREKLFF. The CDR3 bases are TGTGCCAGCAGTGAAGTCGGCAGGACTCAGCCCCTCCGTGAAAAACTGTTTTTT.